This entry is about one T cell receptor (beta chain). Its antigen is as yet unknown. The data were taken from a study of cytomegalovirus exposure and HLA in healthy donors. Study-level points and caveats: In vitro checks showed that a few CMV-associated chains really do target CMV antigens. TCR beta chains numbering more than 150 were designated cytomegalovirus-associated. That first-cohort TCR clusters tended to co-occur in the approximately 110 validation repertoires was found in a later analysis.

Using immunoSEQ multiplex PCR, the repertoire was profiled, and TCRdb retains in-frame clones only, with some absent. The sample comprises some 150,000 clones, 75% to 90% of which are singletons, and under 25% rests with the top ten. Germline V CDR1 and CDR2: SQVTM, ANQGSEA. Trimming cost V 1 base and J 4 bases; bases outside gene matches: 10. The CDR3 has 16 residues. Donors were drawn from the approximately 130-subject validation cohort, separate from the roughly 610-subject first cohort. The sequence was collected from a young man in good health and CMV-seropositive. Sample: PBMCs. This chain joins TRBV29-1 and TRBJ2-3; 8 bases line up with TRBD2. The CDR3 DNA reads TGCAGCGTTGAAGGGATCCCAGCGGGGGCCCCAGATACGCAGTATTTT. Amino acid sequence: CSVEGIPAGAPDTQYF.